Described below is a single TCR beta chain sequence and its context. Its antigen is as yet unknown. This sample is part of a study of T-cell memory formation after mild COVID-19. Study-wide background: In these data, TCR clusters were largely donor specific.

From the 5' RACE reads, TCRdb called clonotypes with MiXCR, one entry per CDR3 protein. The table includes under 450,000 distinct CDR3 sequences, under 25% detected once. Study-wide findings and caveats: Chiefly within CM and EM were the contracting CD4+ clones; CD8+ ones were within EMRA.

Germline CDR1 MNHEY, CDR2 SVGEGT. The V end lost 6 bases, the J end lost 0 bases, and 15 bases lay between the germline ends. The CDR3 consists of 16 residues. The source material was PBMCs or a T cell subset sorted from them (not recorded which). This rearrangement joins TRBV6-2 or TRBV6-3 to TRBJ2-1; tentatively, D is TRBD1 (5 bases). This receptor was taken from a man aged 18 to 30 who had mild COVID-19 (a few samples of this study predate the infection). Cell type and time point are not known. The CDR3 nucleotides read TGTGCCAGCAGCACATACCAGGGAAGCTCCTACAATGAGCAGTTCTTC. Protein product: CASSTYQGSSYNEQFF.